A single sample is the source of the 20 T cell receptor beta chains below, sequenced in a study of tumor and adjacent non-tumor tissue in lung cancer. RNA was extracted from bulk tissue without any cell sorting. A modified ARM-PCR protocol with three rounds of nested PCR amplified TCRbeta. MiXCR was run by TCRdb on the multiplex PCR reads, yielding one entry per CDR3 protein. The sample comprises around 120,000 distinct CDR3 sequences, over 65% of which are singletons, and 9.5% to 15% rests with the top ten. Sequenced material: lung tumor tissue. The receptor set was obtained from a man between 25 and 39 years old with non-small cell lung cancer.

This clonotype was observed at least ten times. The chain employs TRBV6-5 and TRBJ2-5, with D hard to call. Germline loops: CDR1 MNHEY, CDR2 SVGAGI. V dropped 4 bases and J dropped 0 bases, with 6 bases sitting between them. The CDR3 runs to 13 residues. The CDR3 DNA reads as TGTGCCAGCAGTTTAAGCTACCAAGAGACCCAGTACTTC. Its protein product is CASSLSYQETQYF.

This clonotype showed up many times. The chain uses TRBV12-3 or TRBV12-4 and TRBJ1-4; 8 nucleotides align to TRBD1. The junction had 10 bases not matched to a gene; V was cut back by 5 bases and J by 8 bases. The CDR3 length is 15 residues. The CDR3 sequence is CASSPGQVQGEKLFF. The CDR3 DNA is TGTGCCAGCAGTCCGGGACAGGTTCAAGGGGAAAAACTGTTTTTT.

In regard to this clonotype: A much more abundant neighbour one base away suggests this may be a read error. J is TRBJ1-2 and V is TRBV20-1; TRBD1 might be the D (5 bases). Germline CDR1 reads DFQATT; CDR2 reads SNEGSKA (reference sequence). The CDR3 has 14 amino acids. CDR3 residues: CIAASWGFGDGYTF. Written as DNA, the CDR3 is TGCATTGCTGCATCGTGGGGGTTTGGTGATGGCTACACCTTC.

Points on this clonotype: As the CDR3 is not closed by the conserved phenylalanine or tryptophan, this likely results from a read error. The V gene is TRBV30, the J gene TRBJ2-3; no definite D call. Trimming left V 0 bases short and J 1 base short, with 11 bases between. The CDR3 has 15 amino acids. Per the germline V gene, CDR1 is GTSNPN and CDR2 is SVGIG (reference sequence). As DNA, the CDR3 is TGTGCCTGGAGTGTAGAGTGCTCGGGCACAGATACGCAGTATTCT. Protein sequence: CAWSVECSGTDTQYS.

The sample holds one count of this clonotype. J is TRBJ2-1 and V is TRBV11-1; 7 positions agree with TRBD2. This CDR3 has 15 residues. CDR1 is SGHAT, CDR2 FQDESV, per germline (reference sequence). Germline trimming cut 1 base from V and 13 bases from J; bases unmatched to any gene: 13. The CDR3 sequence: CASSLGGSSYIEQFF. CDR3 sequence (DNA): TGTGCCAGCAGCTTAGGCGGGAGCTCCTACATTGAACAGTTCTTC. Full variable domain (remainder filled in from reference TRBV11-1 and TRBJ2-1): EAEVAQSPRYKITEKSQAVAFWCDPISGHATLYWYRQILGQGPELLVQFQDESVVDDSQLPKDRFSAERLKGVDSTLKIQPAELGDSAMYLCASSLGGSSYIEQFFGPGTRLTVL.

Of note for this clonotype: A much larger clone differs from this one at a single base, so this may be a read error. The V gene is TRBV6-2 or TRBV6-3, the J gene TRBJ2-3, with TRBD2 as a possible D gene (6 bases). The germline CDR1 and CDR2 sequences are MNHEY and SVGEGT. This CDR3 is built from 13 residues. The ends were cut back, 4 bases at V and 5 bases at J, with 10 bases in the middle. The CDR3 here is CASSLRLVDTQYF. The CDR3 coding sequence is TGTGCCAGCAGTTTACGACTAGTAGATACGCAGTATTTT.

Comment on this clonotype: A much more abundant neighbour one base away suggests this may be a read error. The V and J genes are TRBV12-3 or TRBV12-4 and TRBJ1-3, with unresolved D. CDR3 length equals 14 residues. Trimming took 5 bases from V and 4 from J, leaving 12 bases between them. DNA for the CDR3: TGTGCCAGCAGTCCCCAGCAGAGGGGAAACACCATATATTTT. It codes for CASSPQQRGNTIYF.

J is TRBJ1-2 and V is TRBV29-1; TRBD1 agrees at 7 bases. CDR3 length equals 14 residues. Germline CDR1 SQVTM, CDR2 ANQGSEA. CDR3 bases: TGCAGTATCGCCCGGGACAGCCTAAACTATGGCTACACCTTC. Amino acid sequence: CSIARDSLNYGYTF. Together with reference TRBV29-1 and TRBJ1-2, the CDR3 gives the full variable domain: SAVISQKPSRDICQRGTSLTIQCQVDSQVTMMFWYRQQPGQSLTLIATANQGSEATYESGFVIDKFPISRPNLTFSTLTVSNMSPEDSSIYLCSIARDSLNYGYTFGSGTRLTVV.

As for this clonotype: The CDR3 ends on some other residue instead of the conserved phenylalanine or tryptophan, so this is likely a read error. J is TRBJ2-7 and V is TRBV4-2; D may match TRBD1 or TRBD2 (6 bases each). V lost 10 bases to trimming and J lost 3 bases, with 22 bases between them. Germline CDR1 and CDR2: LGHNA and YNFKEQ. The CDR3 contains 15 residues. CDR3 sequence reads: CANCQDDGGYYEQYI. As DNA, the CDR3 is TGTGCCAACTGCCAAGATGACGGGGGCTACTACGAGCAGTACATC.

The chain carries TRBV4-1 and TRBJ2-7; 10 bases align to TRBD2. Germline values: CDR1 MGHRA, CDR2 YSYEKL. This CDR3 spans 16 amino acids. V was clipped by 3 bases and J by 0 bases; unmatched bases: 5. For the CDR3, the DNA is TGCGCCAGCAGCCAGGGTAGCGGGGGGCGCTCCTACGAGCAGTACTTC. Protein sequence: CASSQGSGGRSYEQYF.

This clonotype has only a few counts. This chain uses TRBV12-3 or TRBV12-4 with TRBJ1-2; D possibly corresponds to TRBD1 (6 bases). The V and J ends lost 6 bases and 4 bases respectively, with 15 bases between them. CDR3 length: 14 amino acids. CDR3: CASSQQGPGYGYTF. CDR3 sequence (DNA): TGTGCCAGCAGCCAGCAGGGGCCGGGCTATGGCTACACCTTC.

This chain joins TRBV7-2 and TRBJ2-5; D call uncertain. This CDR3 has 14 residues. V was cut by 5 bases and J by 7 bases, with 17 bases left in between. Germline V CDR1 and CDR2: SGHTA, FQGNSA. The CDR3 here is CASSLHVESVTQYF. The CDR3, as DNA: TGTGCCAGCAGCCTACACGTGGAGTCGGTGACCCAGTACTTC.

Comments on this clonotype: The germline gene is not matched at one end of the junction; a read error may be the cause. V and J are TRBV4-3 and TRBJ2-6; 9 nucleotides align to TRBD2. This CDR3 is 18 amino acids long. The germline gives CDR1 LGHNA, CDR2 YSLEER. The CDR3 protein is CANSQSLAGHSGANVLTF. CDR3 DNA sequence: TGCGCCAACAGCCAATCGCTAGCGGGACATTCTGGGGCCAACGTCCTGACTTTC.

This clonotype was observed a few times. A read error may explain this, as a much larger clone is one base away. The chain links TRBV20-1 to TRBJ2-1; 11 nucleotides align to TRBD2. J gave up 3 bases and V 7 bases, and 5 bases lay outside the gene matches. This CDR3 has 14 residues. Looked up from germline, CDR1 is DFQATT and CDR2 is SNEGSKA (reference sequence). Written as DNA, the CDR3 is TGCAGTGTTTATACTAGCGGGGGCTACAATGAGCAGTTCTTC. Its protein is CSVYTSGGYNEQFF.

The chain links TRBV20-1 to TRBJ2-1, with 7 bases aligning to TRBD1. This CDR3 region has 10 residues. The ends lost 6 bases at V and 16 bases at J; junction bases unmatched: 9. In germline, CDR1 is DFQATT, CDR2 SNEGSKA (reference sequence). The CDR3 bases are TGCAGTGCCATTTACGGACAGGTCTTCTTC. This translates into CSAIYGQVFF.

To note about this clonotype: With a much larger clone just one base away, this may be a read error. V gene TRBV6-2 or TRBV6-3 combines with J gene TRBJ1-1, with D possibly TRBD1 on 5 matching bases. CDR3 length equals 15 residues. Germline CDR1 and CDR2: MNHEY and SVGEGT. V lost 7 bases to trimming and J lost 1 base, with 16 bases between them. CDR3 DNA: TGTGCCAGCACCCGACAGCTTTTAAGGAACACTGAAGCTTTCTTT. Amino acids: CASTRQLLRNTEAFF.

Details on this clonotype: This may arise from a read error, as a much more abundant clone is one base away. V gene TRBV20-1 combines with J gene TRBJ1-4, with 7 bases fitting TRBD1. Germline V gene data show CDR1 as DFQATT and CDR2 as SNEGSKA (reference sequence). The CDR3 is 14 residues long. This CDR3 reads CSAKQGTTSEKLFF. CDR3 DNA sequence: TGCAGTGCTAAACAGGGGACTACTAGTGAAAAACTGTTTTTT.

The V and J genes are TRBV20-1 and TRBJ2-1; tentatively, D is TRBD1 (6 bases). Judging by the DNA end, TRBJ2-7 fits better; the J call may be wrong. Germline V gives CDR1 DFQATT, CDR2 SNEGSKA (reference sequence). CDR3 length: 15 residues. The CDR3 bases are TGCAGTGCTAGAGATCTGGGGGCCGATTACGATGAGCAGTACTTC. It encodes CSARDLGADYDEQYF.

Note on this clonotype: It may be a read error: a sequence one base away is much more abundant. This chain connects TRBV6-5 to TRBJ2-7; weak D call: TRBD1 (5 bases). Trimming stripped 3 bases from V and 2 bases from J, with 14 bases between. Germline V CDR1 and CDR2: MNHEY, SVGAGI. This CDR3 region has 15 residues. The CDR3 sequence: CASSYPGKGAYEQYF. DNA for the CDR3: TGTGCCAGCAGTTATCCAGGGAAAGGCGCCTACGAGCAGTACTTC.

Note on this clonotype: A junction end diverges from the germline sequence, so it may reflect a read error. CDR3 protein: CGAISGPEAFF. The DNA of the CDR3 is TGCGGTGCTATTTCTGGACCTGAAGCTTTCTTT. V and J are TRBV20-1 and TRBJ1-1; D unclear. Per the germline V gene, CDR1 is DFQATT and CDR2 is SNEGSKA (reference sequence). The CDR3 has 11 residues.